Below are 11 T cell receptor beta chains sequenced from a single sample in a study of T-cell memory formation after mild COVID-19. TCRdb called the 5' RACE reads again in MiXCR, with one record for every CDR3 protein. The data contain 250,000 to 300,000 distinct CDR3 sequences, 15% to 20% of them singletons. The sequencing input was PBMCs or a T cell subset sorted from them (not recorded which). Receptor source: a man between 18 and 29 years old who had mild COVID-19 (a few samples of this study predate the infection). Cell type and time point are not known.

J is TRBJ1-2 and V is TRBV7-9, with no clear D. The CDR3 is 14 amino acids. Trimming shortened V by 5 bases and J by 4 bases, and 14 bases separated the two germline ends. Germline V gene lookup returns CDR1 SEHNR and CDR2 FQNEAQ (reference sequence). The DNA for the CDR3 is TGTGCCAGCAGCCGAGCCCAGGTGGTCTATGGCTACACCTTC. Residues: CASSRAQVVYGYTF. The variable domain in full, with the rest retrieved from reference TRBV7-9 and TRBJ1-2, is DTGVSQNPRHKITKRGQNVTFRCDPISEHNRLYWYRQTLGQGPEFLTYFQNEAQLEKSRLLSDRFSAERPKGSFSTLEIQRTEQGDSAMYLCASSRAQVVYGYTFGSGTRLTVV.

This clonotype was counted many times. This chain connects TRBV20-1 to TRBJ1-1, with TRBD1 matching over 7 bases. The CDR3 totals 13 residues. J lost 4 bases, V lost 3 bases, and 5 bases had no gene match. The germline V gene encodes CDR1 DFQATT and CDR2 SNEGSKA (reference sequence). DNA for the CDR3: TGCAGTGCTAGCTCTGCAGGGGGCACTGAAGCTTTCTTT. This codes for CSASSAGGTEAFF.

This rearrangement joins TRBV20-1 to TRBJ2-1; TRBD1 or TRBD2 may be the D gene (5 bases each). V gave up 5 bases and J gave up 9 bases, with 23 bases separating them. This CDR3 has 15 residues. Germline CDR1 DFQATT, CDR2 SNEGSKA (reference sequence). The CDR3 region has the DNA TGCAGTGCTCCGGATTCGAGGGGCTATTCTGCTGAGCAGTTCTTC. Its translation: CSAPDSRGYSAEQFF.

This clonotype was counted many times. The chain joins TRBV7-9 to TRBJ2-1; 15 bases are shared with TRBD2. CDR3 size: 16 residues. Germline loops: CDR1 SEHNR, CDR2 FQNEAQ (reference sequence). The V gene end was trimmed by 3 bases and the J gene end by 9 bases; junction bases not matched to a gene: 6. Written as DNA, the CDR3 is TGTGCCAGCAGCTTCGGACTAGCGGGGGGGCAGAGTGAGCAGTTCTTC. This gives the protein CASSFGLAGGQSEQFF.

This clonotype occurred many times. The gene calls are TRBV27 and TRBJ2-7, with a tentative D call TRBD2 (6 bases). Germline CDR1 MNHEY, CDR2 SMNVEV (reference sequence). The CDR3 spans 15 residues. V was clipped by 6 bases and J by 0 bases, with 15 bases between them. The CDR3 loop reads CASRAKGLSSYEQYV. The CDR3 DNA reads TGTGCCAGCAGGGCCAAGGGACTGAGCTCCTACGAGCAGTACGTC.

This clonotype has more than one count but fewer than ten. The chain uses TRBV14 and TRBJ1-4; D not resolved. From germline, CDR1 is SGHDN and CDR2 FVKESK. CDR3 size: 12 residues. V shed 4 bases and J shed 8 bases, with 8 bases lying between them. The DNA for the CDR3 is TGTGCCAGCAGCCGAGGGTTGGAAAAACTGTTTTTT. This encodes CASSRGLEKLFF.

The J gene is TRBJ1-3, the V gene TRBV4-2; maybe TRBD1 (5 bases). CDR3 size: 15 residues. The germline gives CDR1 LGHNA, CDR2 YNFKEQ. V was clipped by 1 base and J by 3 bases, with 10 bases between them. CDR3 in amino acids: CASSQGGVLGNTIYF. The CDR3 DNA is TGTGCCAGCAGCCAAGGAGGGGTGCTTGGAAACACCATATATTTT.

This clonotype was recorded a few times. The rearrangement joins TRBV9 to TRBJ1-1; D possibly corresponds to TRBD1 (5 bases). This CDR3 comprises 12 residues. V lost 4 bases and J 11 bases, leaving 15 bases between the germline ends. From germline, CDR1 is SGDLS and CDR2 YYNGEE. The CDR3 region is CASSLEEGYAFF. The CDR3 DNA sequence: TGTGCCAGCAGCCTAGAAGAGGGGTACGCTTTCTTT.

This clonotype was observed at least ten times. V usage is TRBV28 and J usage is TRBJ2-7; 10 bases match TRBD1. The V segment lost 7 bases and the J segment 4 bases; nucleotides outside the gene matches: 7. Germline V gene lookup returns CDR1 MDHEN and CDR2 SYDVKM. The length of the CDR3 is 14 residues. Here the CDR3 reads CASTKTGGGYEQYV. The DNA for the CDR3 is TGTGCCAGCACCAAGACAGGGGGCGGGTACGAGCAGTACGTC.

The CDR3 DNA follows: TGTGCCAGCAGCCCTAGAGGGGGGAGCTCCTACAATGAGCAGTTCTTC. Its protein product is CASSPRGGSSYNEQFF. The V call is TRBV7-9, the J call TRBJ2-1, with D possibly being TRBD1 or TRBD2 (6 bases each). The V gene's germline CDR1 is SEHNR and CDR2 FQNEAQ (reference sequence). V was clipped by 5 bases and J by 0 bases, with 14 bases between them. The CDR3 covers 16 residues.

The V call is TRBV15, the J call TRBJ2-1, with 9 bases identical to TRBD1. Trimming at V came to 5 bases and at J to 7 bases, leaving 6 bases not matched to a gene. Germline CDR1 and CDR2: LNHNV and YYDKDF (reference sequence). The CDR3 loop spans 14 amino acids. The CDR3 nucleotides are TGTGCCACCAGCGTCCGGGACAGGGATAATGAGCAGTTCTTC. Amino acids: CATSVRDRDNEQFF.